This entry concerns a single T cell receptor (beta chain). A much more abundant neighbour one base away suggests this may be a read error. The sample originates from a study of CD8 T cells in Susac syndrome. Reverse transcription of roughly 0.5 to 1 ug RNA used random hexamers. The method of amplification for TCR beta CDR3 was immunoSEQ multiplex PCR, covering 54 Vbeta and 13 Jbeta. Using its own MiXCR run on the immunoSEQ multiplex PCR reads, TCRdb lists one record per CDR3 protein. The sample has around 170,000 distinct CDR3 sequences; around 95% are singletons. From blood CD8+ and CD4+ T cells, TCR beta sequences were generated. Treatment-naive patients with stable or active relapsing-remitting disease served as multiple sclerosis controls. Negative magnetic isolation gave CD8+ and CD4+ cells; FACS enriched CD8+ TEMRA. V lost 6 bases to trimming and J lost 3 bases, with 6 bases between them. The V gene's germline CDR1 is MNHNY and CDR2 SVGAGI (reference sequence). This CDR3 spans 11 amino acids.

The rearrangement links TRBV6-6 to TRBJ2-7; D not resolved. This clonotype was obtained from a human donor with multiple sclerosis. Sequenced sample: CD8+ T cells from PBMCs. CDR3 sequence (DNA): TGTGCCAGCAGATTGGGCTACGAGCAGTACTTC. It specifies CASRLGYEQYF.